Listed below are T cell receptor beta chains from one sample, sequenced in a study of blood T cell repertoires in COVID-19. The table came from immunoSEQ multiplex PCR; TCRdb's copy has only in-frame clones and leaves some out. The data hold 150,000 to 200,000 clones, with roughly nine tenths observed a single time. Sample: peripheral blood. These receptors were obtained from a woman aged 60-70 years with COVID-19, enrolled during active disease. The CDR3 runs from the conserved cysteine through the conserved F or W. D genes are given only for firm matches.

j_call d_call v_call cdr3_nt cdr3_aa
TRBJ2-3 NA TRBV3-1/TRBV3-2 TGTGCCAGCAGCCCCCCCACTAGCACAGATACGCAGTATTTT CASSPPTSTDTQYF
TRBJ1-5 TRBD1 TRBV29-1 TGCAGCGTGGGACAGAATAGCAATCAGCCCCAGCATTTT CSVGQNSNQPQHF
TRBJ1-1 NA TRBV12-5 TGTGCTAGTGGTCCCTTGGGGGGGACACTGAAGAACACTGAAGCTTTCTTT CASGPLGGTLKNTEAFF
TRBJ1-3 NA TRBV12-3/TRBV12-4 TGTGCCAGCAGTTTAGTCTTTGGAAACACCATATATTTT CASSLVFGNTIYF
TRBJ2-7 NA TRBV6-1 TGTGCCAGCAGTGAAGTGCTAGCGTGGAGCGGCGAGCAGTACTTC CASSEVLAWSGEQYF
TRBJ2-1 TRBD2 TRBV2 TGTGCCAGCAGGGTTAGCGGGGATGAGCAGTTCTTC CASRVSGDEQFF
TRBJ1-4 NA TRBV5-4 TGTGCCAGCAGCGGAGCCTTGGGGGCAAAACTGTTTTTT CASSGALGAKLFF
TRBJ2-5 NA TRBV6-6 TGTGCCAGCAGTTACCTCCCGGAGACCCAGTACTTC CASSYLPETQYF
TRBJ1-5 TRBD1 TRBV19 TGTGCCAGTCGACAGGGGGATCAGCCCCAGCATTTT CASRQGDQPQHF
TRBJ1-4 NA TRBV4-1 TGCGCCAGCAGCCAAGGTCGGGACTCGGGGGAAAAACTGTTTTTT CASSQGRDSGEKLFF
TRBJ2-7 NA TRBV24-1 TGTGCCACCAGTGAATTGAGGGGCGAGCAGTACTTC CATSELRGEQYF
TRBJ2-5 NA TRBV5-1 TGCGCCAGCAGCTTGGCCAATGGGGCTGGGCAAGAGACCCAGTACTTC CASSLANGAGQETQYF
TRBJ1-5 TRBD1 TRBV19 TGTGCCAGTAGTACGACGGGACAGGGGACTCGAGGCTTGGCCCAGCATTTT CASSTTGQGTRGLAQHF
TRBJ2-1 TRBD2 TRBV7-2 TGTGCCAGCAGCTTGATAGCGGGAGTTCAGAATGAGCAGTTCTTC CASSLIAGVQNEQFF
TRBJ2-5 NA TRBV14 TGTGCCAGCAGCCCATCGCGAGAGACCCAGTACTTC CASSPSRETQYF
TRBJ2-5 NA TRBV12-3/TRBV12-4 TGTGCCAGCAGTTTCACCAGGACCCAGTACTTC CASSFTRTQYF
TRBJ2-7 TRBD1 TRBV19 TGTGCCAGTAGTTTGGGGACAGGGTTGTACGAGCAGTACTTC CASSLGTGLYEQYF
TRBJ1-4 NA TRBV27 TGTGCCAGCAGTACTCGGACAGCTACTAATGAAAAACTGTTTTTT CASSTRTATNEKLFF
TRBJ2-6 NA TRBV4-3 TGCGCCAGCAGCCAGGGGCGCTATGGGGCCAACGTCCTGACTTTC CASSQGRYGANVLTF
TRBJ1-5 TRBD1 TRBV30 TGTGCCTGGAGCGCTCCCGGGACAGGACCTTATAGCAATCAGCCCCAGCATTTT CAWSAPGTGPYSNQPQHF
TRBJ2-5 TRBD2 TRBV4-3 TGCGCCAGCAGCCAAGATCGACTAGCGGGAGTTGGGGCAAGAGAGACCCAGTACTTC CASSQDRLAGVGARETQYF
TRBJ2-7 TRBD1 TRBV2 TGTGCCAGCAGGGGGACAGGAACCTACGAGCAGTACTTC CASRGTGTYEQYF
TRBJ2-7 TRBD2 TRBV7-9 TGTGCCAGCAGCCAAACAGCGGGAGGCCCCTACGAGCAGTACTTC CASSQTAGGPYEQYF
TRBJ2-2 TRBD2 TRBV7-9 TGTGCCAGCAGCTTAACTTTGGGACTAGCTCCCGGGGAGCTGTTTTTT CASSLTLGLAPGELFF
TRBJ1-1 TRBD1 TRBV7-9 TGTGCCAGCAGCCGGGACAGGGGGCCCGACGACACTGAAGCTTTCTTT CASSRDRGPDDTEAFF
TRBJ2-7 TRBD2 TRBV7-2 TGTGCCAGCGCGACTAGCGGGAGCCTCGAGCAGTACTTC CASATSGSLEQYF